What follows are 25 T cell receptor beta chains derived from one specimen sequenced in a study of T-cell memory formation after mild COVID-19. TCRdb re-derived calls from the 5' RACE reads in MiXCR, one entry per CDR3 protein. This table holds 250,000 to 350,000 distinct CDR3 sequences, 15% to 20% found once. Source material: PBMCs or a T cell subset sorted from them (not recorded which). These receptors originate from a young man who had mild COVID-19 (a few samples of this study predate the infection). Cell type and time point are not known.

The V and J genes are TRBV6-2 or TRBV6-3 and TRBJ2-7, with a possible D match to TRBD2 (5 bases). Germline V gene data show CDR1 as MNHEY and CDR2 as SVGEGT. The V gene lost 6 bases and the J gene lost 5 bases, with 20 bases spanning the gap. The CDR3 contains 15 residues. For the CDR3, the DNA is TGTGCCAGCAGATTTCGGAGAGCGGTAAAGGACGAGCAGTACTTC. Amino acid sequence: CASRFRRAVKDEQYF.

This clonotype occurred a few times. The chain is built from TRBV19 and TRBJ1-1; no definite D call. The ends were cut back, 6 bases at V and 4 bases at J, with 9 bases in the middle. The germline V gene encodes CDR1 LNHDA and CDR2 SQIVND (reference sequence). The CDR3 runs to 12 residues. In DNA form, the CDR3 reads TGTGCCAGTAGGTTTACGGCCACTGAAGCTTTCTTT. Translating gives CASRFTATEAFF.

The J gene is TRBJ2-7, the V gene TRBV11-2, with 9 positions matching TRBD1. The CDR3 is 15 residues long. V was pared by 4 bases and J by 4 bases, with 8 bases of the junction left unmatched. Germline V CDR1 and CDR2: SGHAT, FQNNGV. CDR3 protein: CASSSVMDRGYEQYF. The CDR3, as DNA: TGTGCCAGCAGCTCGGTTATGGACAGGGGTTACGAGCAGTACTTC.

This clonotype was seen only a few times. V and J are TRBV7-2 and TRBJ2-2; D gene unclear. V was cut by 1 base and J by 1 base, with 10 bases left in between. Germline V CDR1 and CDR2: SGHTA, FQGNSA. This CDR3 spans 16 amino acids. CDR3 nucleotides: TGTGCCAGCAGCTTAGATCCTCCAGGGAACACCGGGGAGCTGTTTTTT. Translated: CASSLDPPGNTGELFF. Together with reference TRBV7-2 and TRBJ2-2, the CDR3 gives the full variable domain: GAGVSQSPSNKVTEKGKDVELRCDPISGHTALYWYRQSLGQGLEFLIYFQGNSAPDKSGLPSDRFSAERTGGSVSTLTIQRTQQEDSAVYLCASSLDPPGNTGELFFGEGSRLTVL.

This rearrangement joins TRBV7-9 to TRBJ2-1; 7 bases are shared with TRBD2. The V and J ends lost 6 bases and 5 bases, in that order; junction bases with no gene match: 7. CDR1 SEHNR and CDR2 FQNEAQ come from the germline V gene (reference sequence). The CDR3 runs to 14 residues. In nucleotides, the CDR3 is TGTGCCAGCAGGAACCGGGACTACGACAATGAGCAGTTCTTC. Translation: CASRNRDYDNEQFF.

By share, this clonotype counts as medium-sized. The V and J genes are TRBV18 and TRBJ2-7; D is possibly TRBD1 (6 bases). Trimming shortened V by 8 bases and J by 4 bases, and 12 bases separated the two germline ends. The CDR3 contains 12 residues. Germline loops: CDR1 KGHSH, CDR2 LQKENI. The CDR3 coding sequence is TGTGCCAGCAGCCCGGACAGTTACGAGCAGTACTTC. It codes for CASSPDSYEQYF. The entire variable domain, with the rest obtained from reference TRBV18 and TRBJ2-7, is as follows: NAGVMQNPRHLVRRRGQEARLRCSPMKGHSHVYWYRQLPEEGLKFMVYLQKENIIDESGMPKERFSAEFPKEGPSILRIQQVVRGDSAAYFCASSPDSYEQYFGPGTRLTVT.

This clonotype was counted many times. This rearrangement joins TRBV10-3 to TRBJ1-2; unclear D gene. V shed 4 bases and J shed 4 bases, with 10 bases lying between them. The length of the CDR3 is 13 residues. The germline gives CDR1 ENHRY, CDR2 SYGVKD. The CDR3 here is CAISVGGSYGYTF. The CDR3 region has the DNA TGTGCCATCAGTGTGGGTGGTAGCTATGGCTACACCTTC.

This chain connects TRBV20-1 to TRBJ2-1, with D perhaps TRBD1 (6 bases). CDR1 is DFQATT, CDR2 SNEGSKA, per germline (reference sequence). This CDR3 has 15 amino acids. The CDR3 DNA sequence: TGCAGAGCAATACAGGGCGCTAGCTCCTACAATGAGCAGTTCTTC. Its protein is CRAIQGASSYNEQFF.

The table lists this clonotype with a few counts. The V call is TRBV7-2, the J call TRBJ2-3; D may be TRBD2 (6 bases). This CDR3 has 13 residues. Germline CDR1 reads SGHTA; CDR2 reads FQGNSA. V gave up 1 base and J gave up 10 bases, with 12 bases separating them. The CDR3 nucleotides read TGTGCCAGCAGCTTAGATGTCAGGGAGGCGCAGTATTTT. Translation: CASSLDVREAQYF. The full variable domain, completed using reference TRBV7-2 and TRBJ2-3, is GAGVSQSPSNKVTEKGKDVELRCDPISGHTALYWYRQSLGQGLEFLIYFQGNSAPDKSGLPSDRFSAERTGGSVSTLTIQRTQQEDSAVYLCASSLDVREAQYFGPGTRLTVL.

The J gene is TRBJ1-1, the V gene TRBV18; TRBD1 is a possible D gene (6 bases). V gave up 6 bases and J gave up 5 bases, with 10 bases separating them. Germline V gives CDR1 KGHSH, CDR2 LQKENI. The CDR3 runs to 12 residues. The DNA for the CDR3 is TGTGCCAGCTCCCTTGACAGGACTGAAGCTTTCTTT. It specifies CASSLDRTEAFF.

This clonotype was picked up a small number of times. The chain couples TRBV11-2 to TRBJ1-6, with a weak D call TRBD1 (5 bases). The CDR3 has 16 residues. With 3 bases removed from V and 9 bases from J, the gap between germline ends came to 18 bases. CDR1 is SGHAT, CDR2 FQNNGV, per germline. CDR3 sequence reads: CASSFWDRSGASPLHF. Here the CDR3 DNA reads TGTGCCAGCAGCTTTTGGGACCGATCGGGAGCTTCACCCCTCCACTTT.

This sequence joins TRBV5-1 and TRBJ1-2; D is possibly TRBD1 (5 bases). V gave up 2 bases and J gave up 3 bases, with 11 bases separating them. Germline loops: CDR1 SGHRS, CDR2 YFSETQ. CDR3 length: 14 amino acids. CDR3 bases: TGCGCCAGCAGCTTCGACAGCCTATACTATGGCTACACCTTC. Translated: CASSFDSLYYGYTF.

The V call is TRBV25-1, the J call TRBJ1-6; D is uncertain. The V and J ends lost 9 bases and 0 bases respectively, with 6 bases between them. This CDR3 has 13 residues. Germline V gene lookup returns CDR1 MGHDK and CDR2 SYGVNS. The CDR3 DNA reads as TGTGCCAGTGGGAGCTCCTATAATTCACCCCTCCACTTT. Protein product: CASGSSYNSPLHF.

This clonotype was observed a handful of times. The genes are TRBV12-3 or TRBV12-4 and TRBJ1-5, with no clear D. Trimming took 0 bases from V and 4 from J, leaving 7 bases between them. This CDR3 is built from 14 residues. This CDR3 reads CASSLAEPNQPQHF. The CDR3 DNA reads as TGTGCCAGCAGTTTAGCGGAGCCTAATCAGCCCCAGCATTTT.

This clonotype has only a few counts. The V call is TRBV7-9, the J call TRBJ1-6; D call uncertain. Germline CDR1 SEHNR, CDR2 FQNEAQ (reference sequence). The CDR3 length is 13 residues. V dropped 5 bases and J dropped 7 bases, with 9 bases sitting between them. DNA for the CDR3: TGTGCCAGCAGCCCTCAGCCGAATTCACCCCTCCACTTT. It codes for CASSPQPNSPLHF.

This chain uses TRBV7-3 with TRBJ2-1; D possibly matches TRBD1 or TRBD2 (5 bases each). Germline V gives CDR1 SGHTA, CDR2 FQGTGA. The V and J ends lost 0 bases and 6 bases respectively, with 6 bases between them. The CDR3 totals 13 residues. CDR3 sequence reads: CASSLTGVNEQFF. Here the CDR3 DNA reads TGTGCCAGCAGCTTAACGGGGGTCAATGAGCAGTTCTTC.

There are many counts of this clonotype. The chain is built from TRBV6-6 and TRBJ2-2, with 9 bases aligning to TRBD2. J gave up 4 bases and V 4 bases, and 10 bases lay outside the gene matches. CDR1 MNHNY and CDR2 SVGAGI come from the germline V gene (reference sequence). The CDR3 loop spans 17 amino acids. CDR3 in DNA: TGTGCCAGCAGTTCCCCGGGTAGCGGGGGCCTCACCGGGGAGCTGTTTTTT. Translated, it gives CASSSPGSGGLTGELFF.

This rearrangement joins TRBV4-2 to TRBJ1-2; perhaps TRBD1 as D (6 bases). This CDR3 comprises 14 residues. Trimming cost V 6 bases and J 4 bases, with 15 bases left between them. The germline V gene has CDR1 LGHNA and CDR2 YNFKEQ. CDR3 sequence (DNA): TGTGCCAGCAGTGTGGGGGGCGCGATCTATGGCTACACCTTC. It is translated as CASSVGGAIYGYTF.

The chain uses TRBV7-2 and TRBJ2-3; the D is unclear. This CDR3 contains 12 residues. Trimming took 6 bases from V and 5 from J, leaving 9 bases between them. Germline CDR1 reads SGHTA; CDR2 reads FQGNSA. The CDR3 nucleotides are TGTGCCAGCAGGTTCGTAAGAGATACGCAGTATTTT. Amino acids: CASRFVRDTQYF. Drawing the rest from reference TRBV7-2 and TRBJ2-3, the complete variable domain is GAGVSQSPSNKVTEKGKDVELRCDPISGHTALYWYRQSLGQGLEFLIYFQGNSAPDKSGLPSDRFSAERTGGSVSTLTIQRTQQEDSAVYLCASRFVRDTQYFGPGTRLTVL.

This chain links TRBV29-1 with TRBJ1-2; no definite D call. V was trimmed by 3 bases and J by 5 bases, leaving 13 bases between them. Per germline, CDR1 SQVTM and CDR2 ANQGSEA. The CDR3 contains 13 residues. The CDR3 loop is CSVDKDPRYGYTF. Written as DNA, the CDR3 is TGCAGCGTTGATAAGGACCCCCGGTATGGCTACACCTTC.

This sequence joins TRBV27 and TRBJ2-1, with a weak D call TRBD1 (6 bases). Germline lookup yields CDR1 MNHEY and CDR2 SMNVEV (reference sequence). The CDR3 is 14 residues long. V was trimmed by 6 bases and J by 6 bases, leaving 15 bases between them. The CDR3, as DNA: TGTGCCAGCAGCGAACAGGGTTGGGGCAATGAGCAGTTCTTC. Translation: CASSEQGWGNEQFF.

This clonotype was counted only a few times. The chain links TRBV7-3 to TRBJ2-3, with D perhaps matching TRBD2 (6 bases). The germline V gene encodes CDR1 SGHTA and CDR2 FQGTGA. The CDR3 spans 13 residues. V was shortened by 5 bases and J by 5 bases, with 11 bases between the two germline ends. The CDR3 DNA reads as TGTGCCAGCAGCCGCGCGCGGGGAGATACGCAGTATTTT. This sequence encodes CASSRARGDTQYF.

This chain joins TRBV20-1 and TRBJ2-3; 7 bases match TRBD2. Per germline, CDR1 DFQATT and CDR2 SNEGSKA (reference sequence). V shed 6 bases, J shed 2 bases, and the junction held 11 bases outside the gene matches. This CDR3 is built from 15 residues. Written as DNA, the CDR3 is TGCAGTGCCGACTGGGGCGGGGACTACACAGATACGCAGTATTTT. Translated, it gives CSADWGGDYTDTQYF.

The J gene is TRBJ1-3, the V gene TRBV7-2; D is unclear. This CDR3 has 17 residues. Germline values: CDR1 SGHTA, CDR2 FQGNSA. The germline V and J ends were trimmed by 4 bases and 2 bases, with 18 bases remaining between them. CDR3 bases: TGTGCCAGCAGCTCCCCCTCTGCGACAAGGACTGGAAACACCATATATTTT. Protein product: CASSSPSATRTGNTIYF. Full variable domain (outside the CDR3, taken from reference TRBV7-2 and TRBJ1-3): GAGVSQSPSNKVTEKGKDVELRCDPISGHTALYWYRQSLGQGLEFLIYFQGNSAPDKSGLPSDRFSAERTGGSVSTLTIQRTQQEDSAVYLCASSSPSATRTGNTIYFGEGSWLTVV.

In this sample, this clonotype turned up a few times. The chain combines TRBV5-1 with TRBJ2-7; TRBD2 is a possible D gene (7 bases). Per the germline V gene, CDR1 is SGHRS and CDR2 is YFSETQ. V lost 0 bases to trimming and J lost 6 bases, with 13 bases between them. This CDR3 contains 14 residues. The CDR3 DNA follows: TGCGCCAGCAGCTTGGTATCGGGGGGCGGCGAGCAGTACTTC. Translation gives CASSLVSGGGEQYF.